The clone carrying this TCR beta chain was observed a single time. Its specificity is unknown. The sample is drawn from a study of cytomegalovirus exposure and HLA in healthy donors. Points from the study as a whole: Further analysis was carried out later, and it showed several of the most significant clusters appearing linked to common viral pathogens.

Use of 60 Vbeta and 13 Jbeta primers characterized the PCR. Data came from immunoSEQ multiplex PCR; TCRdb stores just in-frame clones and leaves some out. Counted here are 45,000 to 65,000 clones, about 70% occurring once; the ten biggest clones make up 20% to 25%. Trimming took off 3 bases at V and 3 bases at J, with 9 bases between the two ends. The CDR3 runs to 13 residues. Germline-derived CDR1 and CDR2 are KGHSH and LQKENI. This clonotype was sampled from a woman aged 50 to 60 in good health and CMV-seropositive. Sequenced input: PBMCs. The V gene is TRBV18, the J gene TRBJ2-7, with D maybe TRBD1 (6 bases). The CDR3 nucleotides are TGTGCCAGCTCACCCAAAGGGGGCTACGAGCAGTACTTC. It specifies CASSPKGGYEQYF.